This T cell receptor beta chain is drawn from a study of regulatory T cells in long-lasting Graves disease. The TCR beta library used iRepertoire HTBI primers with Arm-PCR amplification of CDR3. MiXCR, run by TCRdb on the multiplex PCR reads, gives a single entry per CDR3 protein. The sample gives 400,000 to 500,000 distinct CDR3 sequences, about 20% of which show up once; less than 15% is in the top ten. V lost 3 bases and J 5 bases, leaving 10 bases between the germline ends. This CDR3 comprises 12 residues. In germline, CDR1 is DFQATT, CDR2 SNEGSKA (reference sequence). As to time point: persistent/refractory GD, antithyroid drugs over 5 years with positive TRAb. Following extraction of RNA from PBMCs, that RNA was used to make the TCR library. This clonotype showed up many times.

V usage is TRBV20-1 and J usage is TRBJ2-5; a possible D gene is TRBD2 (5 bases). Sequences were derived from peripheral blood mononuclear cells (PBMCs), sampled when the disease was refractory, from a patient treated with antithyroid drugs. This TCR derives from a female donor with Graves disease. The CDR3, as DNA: TGCAGTGCTAGCTTCAGAGGGGAGACCCAGTACTTC. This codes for CSASFRGETQYF.